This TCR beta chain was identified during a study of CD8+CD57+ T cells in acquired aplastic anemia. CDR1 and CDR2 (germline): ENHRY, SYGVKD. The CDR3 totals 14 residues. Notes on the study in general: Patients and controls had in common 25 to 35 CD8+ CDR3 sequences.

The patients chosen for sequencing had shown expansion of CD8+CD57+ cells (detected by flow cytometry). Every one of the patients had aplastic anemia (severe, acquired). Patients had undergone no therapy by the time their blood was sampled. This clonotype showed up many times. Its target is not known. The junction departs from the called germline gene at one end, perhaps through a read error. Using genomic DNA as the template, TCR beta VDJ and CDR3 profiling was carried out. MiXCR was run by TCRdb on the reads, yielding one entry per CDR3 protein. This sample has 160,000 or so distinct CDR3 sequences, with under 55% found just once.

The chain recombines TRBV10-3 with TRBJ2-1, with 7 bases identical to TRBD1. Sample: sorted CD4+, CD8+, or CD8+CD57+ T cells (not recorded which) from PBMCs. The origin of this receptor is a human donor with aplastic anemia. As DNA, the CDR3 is TGTGCCAGCAGTGAGGTGAAGGGGGCCGATGAGCAGTTCTTC. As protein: CASSEVKGADEQFF.